The rows below give T cell receptor beta chains drawn from one sample of a study of blood T cell repertoires in COVID-19. TCRdb's copy holds only in-frame clones and misses some; the assay was immunoSEQ multiplex PCR. Among approximately 35,000 clones listed, 65% to 90% were seen once. The sequencing sample was made of peripheral blood. These TCRs come from a man aged 60 to 69 with active COVID-19. The CDR3 runs from the conserved cysteine through the conserved F or W. The D gene is left open where the match is weak. Expanded clones get a size class; other rows say once, few or many, or leave the size out.

d_call: NA; v_call: TRBV24-1; j_call: TRBJ1-1; clone_size: NA; cdr3_nt: TGTGCCACCAGTGATGGGAGGTCTGAAGCTTTCTTT; cdr3_aa: CATSDGRSEAFF
d_call: NA; v_call: TRBV2; j_call: TRBJ1-2; clone_size: NA; cdr3_nt: TGTGCCAGCAGTGGCGGACTCAGTACCGGCCTCGACTATGGCTACACCTTC; cdr3_aa: CASSGGLSTGLDYGYTF
d_call: TRBD2; v_call: TRBV6-2/TRBV6-3; j_call: TRBJ2-1; clone_size: NA; cdr3_nt: TGTGCCAGCAGTTACTCTCCCCTGGGAGGGATCTACAATGAGCAGTTCTTC; cdr3_aa: CASSYSPLGGIYNEQFF
d_call: TRBD1; v_call: TRBV18; j_call: TRBJ1-2; clone_size: few; cdr3_nt: TGTGCCAGCTCACCCCGGACAGGCCCAAACTATGGCTACACCTTC; cdr3_aa: CASSPRTGPNYGYTF
d_call: TRBD2; v_call: TRBV11-2; j_call: TRBJ2-5; clone_size: NA; cdr3_nt: TGTGCCAGCAGCTTAGATCCTCCCCATAGCGGGAGCGGGAGAGAGACCCAGTACTTC; cdr3_aa: CASSLDPPHSGSGRETQYF
d_call: TRBD1; v_call: TRBV24-1; j_call: TRBJ2-3; clone_size: NA; cdr3_nt: TGTGCCACCAGTGACGACAGGGAGAGCACAGATACGCAGTATTTT; cdr3_aa: CATSDDRESTDTQYF
d_call: TRBD2; v_call: TRBV10-3; j_call: TRBJ2-1; clone_size: NA; cdr3_nt: TGTGCCATCAGGCCTGGGGGGCGACTAGCGGGAGACAAAGGCTCCTACAATGAGCAGTTCTTC; cdr3_aa: CAIRPGGRLAGDKGSYNEQFF
d_call: TRBD2; v_call: TRBV11-3; j_call: TRBJ2-3; clone_size: NA; cdr3_nt: TGTGCCAGTACCAAAGCGGGAGCGGGCACAGATACGCAGTATTTT; cdr3_aa: CASTKAGAGTDTQYF
d_call: TRBD2; v_call: TRBV9; j_call: TRBJ2-3; clone_size: once; cdr3_nt: TGTGCCAGCAGCGTCGGCGGGAGTCCCCCAGATACGCAGTATTTT; cdr3_aa: CASSVGGSPPDTQYF
d_call: NA; v_call: TRBV4-2; j_call: TRBJ2-7; clone_size: NA; cdr3_nt: TGTGCCAGCAGCCAAGGACTAGTGTCCTACGAGCAGTACTTC; cdr3_aa: CASSQGLVSYEQYF
d_call: NA; v_call: TRBV6-2/TRBV6-3; j_call: TRBJ2-3; clone_size: NA; cdr3_nt: TGTGCCAGCAGTTACTCGAGGAACAGGGAAACAGATACGCAGTATTTT; cdr3_aa: CASSYSRNRETDTQYF
d_call: NA; v_call: TRBV11-2; j_call: TRBJ1-4; clone_size: NA; cdr3_nt: TGTGCCAGCAGGGGGGGACTGAGTAATGAAAAACTGTTTTTT; cdr3_aa: CASRGGLSNEKLFF